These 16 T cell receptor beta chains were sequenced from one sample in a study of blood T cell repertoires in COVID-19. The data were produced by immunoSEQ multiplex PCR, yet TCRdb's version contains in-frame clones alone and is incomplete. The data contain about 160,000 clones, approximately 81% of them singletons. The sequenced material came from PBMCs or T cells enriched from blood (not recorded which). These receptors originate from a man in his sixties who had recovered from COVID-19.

The CDR3 bases are TGTGCCAGCAGCCCTGATTTAGCGGGAGGTTGGAACGAGCAGTACTTC. Protein: CASSPDLAGGWNEQYF. The V call is TRBV5-6, the J call TRBJ2-7; 10 bases are a match to TRBD2. V trimming: 4 bases; J trimming: 5 bases; junction bases outside the gene matches: 12. Germline CDR1 SGHDT, CDR2 YYEEEE. The CDR3 has 16 residues.

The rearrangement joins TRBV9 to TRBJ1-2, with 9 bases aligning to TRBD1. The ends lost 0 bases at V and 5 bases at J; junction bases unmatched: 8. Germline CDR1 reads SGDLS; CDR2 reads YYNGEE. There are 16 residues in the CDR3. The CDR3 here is CASSVGGTGTGYGYTF. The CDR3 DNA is TGTGCCAGCAGCGTAGGGGGGACAGGGACTGGGTATGGCTACACCTTC. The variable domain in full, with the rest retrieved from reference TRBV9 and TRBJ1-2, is DSGVTQTPKHLITATGQRVTLRCSPRSGDLSVYWYQQSLDQGLQFLIQYYNGEERAKGNILERFSAQQFPDLHSELNLSSLELGDSALYFCASSVGGTGTGYGYTFGSGTRLTVV.

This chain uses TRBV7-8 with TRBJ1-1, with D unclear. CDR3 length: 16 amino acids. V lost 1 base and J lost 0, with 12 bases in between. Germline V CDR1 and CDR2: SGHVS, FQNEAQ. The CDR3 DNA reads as TGTGCCAGCAGCTTAGTTGATCGGGGAATGAACACTGAAGCTTTCTTT. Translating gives CASSLVDRGMNTEAFF.

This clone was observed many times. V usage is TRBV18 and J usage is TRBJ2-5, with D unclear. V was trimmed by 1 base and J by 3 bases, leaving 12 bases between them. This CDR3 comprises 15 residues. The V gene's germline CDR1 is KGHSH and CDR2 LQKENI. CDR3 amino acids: CASSPRVSTKETQYF. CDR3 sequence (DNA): TGTGCCAGCTCACCACGCGTCTCAACCAAAGAGACCCAGTACTTC.

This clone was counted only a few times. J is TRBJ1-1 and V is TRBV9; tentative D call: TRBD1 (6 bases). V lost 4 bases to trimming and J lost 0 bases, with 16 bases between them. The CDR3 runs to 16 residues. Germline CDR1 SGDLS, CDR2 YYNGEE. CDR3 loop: CASSQNLDRMNTEAFF. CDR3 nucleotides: TGTGCCAGCAGCCAAAACCTCGACAGGATGAACACTGAAGCTTTCTTT.

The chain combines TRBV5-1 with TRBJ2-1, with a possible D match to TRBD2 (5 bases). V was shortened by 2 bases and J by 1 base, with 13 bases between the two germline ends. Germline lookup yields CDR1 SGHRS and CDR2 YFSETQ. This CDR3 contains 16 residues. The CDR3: CASSFGDRPSYNEQFF. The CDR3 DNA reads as TGCGCCAGCAGCTTCGGGGATAGGCCTTCCTACAATGAGCAGTTCTTC.

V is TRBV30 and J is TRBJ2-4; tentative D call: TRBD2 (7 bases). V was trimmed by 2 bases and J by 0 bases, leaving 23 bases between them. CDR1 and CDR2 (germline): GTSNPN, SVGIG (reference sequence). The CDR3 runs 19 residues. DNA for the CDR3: TGTGCCTGGAGTAGGGGGGAGGGGACTTTCTCCCTAGCCAAAAACATTCAGTACTTC. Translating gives CAWSRGEGTFSLAKNIQYF.

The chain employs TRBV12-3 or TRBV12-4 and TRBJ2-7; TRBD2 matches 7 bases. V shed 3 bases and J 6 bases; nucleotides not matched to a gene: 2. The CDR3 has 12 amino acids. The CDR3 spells CASSFAGVEQYF. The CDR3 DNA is TGTGCCAGCAGTTTCGCGGGGGTCGAGCAGTACTTC.

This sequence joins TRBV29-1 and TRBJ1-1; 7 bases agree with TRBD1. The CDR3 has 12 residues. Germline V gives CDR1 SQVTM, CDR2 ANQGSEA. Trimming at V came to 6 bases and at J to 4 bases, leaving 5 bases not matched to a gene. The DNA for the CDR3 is TGCAGCGTACAGACAGGGATCACTGAAGCTTTCTTT. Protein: CSVQTGITEAFF.

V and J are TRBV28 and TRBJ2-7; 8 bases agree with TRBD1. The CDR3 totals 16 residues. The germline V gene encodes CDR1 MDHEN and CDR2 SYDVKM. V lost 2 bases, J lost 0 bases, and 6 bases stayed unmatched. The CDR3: CASSLPRQGRSYEQYF. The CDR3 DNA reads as TGTGCCAGCAGTTTACCCCGACAGGGGCGCTCCTACGAGCAGTACTTC.

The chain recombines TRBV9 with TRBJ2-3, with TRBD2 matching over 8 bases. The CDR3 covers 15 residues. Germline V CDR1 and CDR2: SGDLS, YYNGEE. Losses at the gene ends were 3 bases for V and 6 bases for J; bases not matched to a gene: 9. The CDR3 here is CASSEAGVSKDTQYF. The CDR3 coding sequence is TGTGCCAGCAGCGAAGCGGGAGTGTCAAAGGATACGCAGTATTTT.

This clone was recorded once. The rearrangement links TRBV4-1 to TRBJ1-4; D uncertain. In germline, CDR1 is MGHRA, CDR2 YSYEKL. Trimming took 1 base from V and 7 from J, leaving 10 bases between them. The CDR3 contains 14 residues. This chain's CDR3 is CASSQVTEGEKLFF. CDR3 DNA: TGCGCCAGCAGCCAAGTTACGGAGGGTGAAAAACTGTTTTTT.

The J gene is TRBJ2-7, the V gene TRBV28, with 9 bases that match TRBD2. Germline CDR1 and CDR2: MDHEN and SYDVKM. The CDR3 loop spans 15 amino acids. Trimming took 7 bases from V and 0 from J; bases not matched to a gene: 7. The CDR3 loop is CASIRGGGNSYEQYF. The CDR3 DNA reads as TGTGCCAGCATCCGCGGGGGGGGCAACTCCTACGAGCAGTACTTC.

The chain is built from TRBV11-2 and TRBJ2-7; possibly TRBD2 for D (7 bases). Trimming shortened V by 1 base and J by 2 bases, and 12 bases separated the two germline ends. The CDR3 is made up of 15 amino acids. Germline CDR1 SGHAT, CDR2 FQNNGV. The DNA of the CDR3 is TGTGCCAGCAGCTTAGGGGGGGGGCCTGCCTACGAGCAGTACTTC. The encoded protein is CASSLGGGPAYEQYF. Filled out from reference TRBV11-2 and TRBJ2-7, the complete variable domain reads EAGVAQSPRYKIIEKRQSVAFWCNPISGHATLYWYQQILGQGPKLLIQFQNNGVVDDSQLPKDRFSAERLKGVDSTLKIQPAKLEDSAVYLCASSLGGGPAYEQYFGPGTRLTVT.

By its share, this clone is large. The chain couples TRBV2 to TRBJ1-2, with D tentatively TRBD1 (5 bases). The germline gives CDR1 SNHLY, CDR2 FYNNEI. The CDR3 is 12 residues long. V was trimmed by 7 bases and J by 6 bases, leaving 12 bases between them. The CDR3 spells CASTLRGNGYTF. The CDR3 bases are TGTGCCAGCACACTTCGGGGGAATGGCTACACCTTC.

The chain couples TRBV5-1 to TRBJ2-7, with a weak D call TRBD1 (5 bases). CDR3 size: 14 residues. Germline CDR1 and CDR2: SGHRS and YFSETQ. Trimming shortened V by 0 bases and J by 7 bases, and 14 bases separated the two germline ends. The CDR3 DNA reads TGCGCCAGCAGCTTGGCAGGGCACGTAAGTGAGCAGTACTTC. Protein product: CASSLAGHVSEQYF.